These 18 T cell receptor beta chains were sequenced from one sample in a study of shared clonotypes between healthy human individuals. The table came from immunoSEQ multiplex PCR; TCRdb's copy has only in-frame clones and leaves some out. The data show a few million clones, around 92% seen once. Material for sequencing was naive CD4+ T cells from PBMCs. Subset specified: CD45RA+ positively selected. The receptors were gathered from a man younger than 35 in good health. Some clones in this sample may be carry-over from other donors' samples.

About this clone: Other DNA sequences from this sample encode an identical CDR3 as well. This chain links TRBV28 with TRBJ1-2, with a possible D match to TRBD1 (6 bases). With 5 bases removed from V and 5 bases from J, the gap between germline ends came to 12 bases. CDR1 is MDHEN, CDR2 SYDVKM, per germline. CDR3 length: 13 amino acids. CDR3 sequence reads: CASSPGTQYGYTF. The DNA for the CDR3 is TGTGCCAGCAGTCCCGGGACACAATATGGCTACACCTTC.

This clone was detected only once. This chain uses TRBV18 with TRBJ1-1; D is undetermined. The CDR3 covers 12 residues. V was shortened by 6 bases and J by 3 bases, with 8 bases between the two germline ends. Germline V CDR1 and CDR2: KGHSH, LQKENI. The CDR3 DNA reads as TGTGCCAGCTCGTTCGAAGACACTGAAGCTTTCTTT. Translated: CASSFEDTEAFF.

On this clone: This same CDR3 is encoded by further DNA sequences in the sample. This sequence joins TRBV19 and TRBJ2-2; TRBD1 aligns across 7 bases. The CDR3 sequence is 15 residues long. V lost 6 bases and J lost 1; bases outside the gene matches: 5. From germline, CDR1 is LNHDA and CDR2 SQIVND (reference sequence). The CDR3 loop reads CASSTGTVNTGELFF. CDR3 bases: TGTGCCAGTAGCACCGGGACAGTGAACACCGGGGAGCTGTTTTTT.

The rearrangement joins TRBV6-1 to TRBJ2-7; TRBD1 agrees at 7 bases. Germline V gene data show CDR1 as MNHNS and CDR2 as SASEGT. The CDR3 is 17 residues long. Trimming removed 1 base from V and 3 bases from J; junction bases left unmatched: 12. The CDR3 loop reads CASSEVGLGDSHYEQYF. The DNA for the CDR3 is TGTGCCAGCAGTGAAGTTGGGTTAGGGGACAGTCACTACGAGCAGTACTTC.

The J gene is TRBJ2-7, the V gene TRBV28, with D maybe TRBD1 (6 bases). Trimming shortened V by 7 bases and J by 2 bases, and 15 bases separated the two germline ends. This CDR3 region has 14 residues. CDR1 is MDHEN, CDR2 SYDVKM, per germline. Here the CDR3 reads CASTSTGLTYEQYF. CDR3 coding DNA: TGTGCCAGCACTTCAACAGGGCTAACCTACGAGCAGTACTTC.

The chain is built from TRBV4-2 and TRBJ2-1; 8 bases map to TRBD1. The CDR3 length is 16 residues. Unmatched junction bases numbered 8, after V lost 0 bases and J lost 7 bases. In germline, CDR1 is LGHNA, CDR2 YNFKEQ. CDR3 sequence reads: CASSQDPQGANNEQFF. DNA of the CDR3: TGTGCCAGCAGCCAAGATCCCCAGGGGGCAAATAATGAGCAGTTCTTC.

The chain combines TRBV27 with TRBJ2-3, with 7 positions matching TRBD2. V trimming: 5 bases; J trimming: 1 base; junction bases outside the gene matches: 12. This CDR3 has 17 amino acids. Germline lookup yields CDR1 MNHEY and CDR2 SMNVEV (reference sequence). CDR3 loop: CASSPLSWGGGTDTQYF. The CDR3 nucleotides read TGTGCCAGCAGTCCCCTCTCTTGGGGGGGAGGCACAGATACGCAGTATTTT.

With respect to this clone: Other DNA sequences in the same sample also yield this CDR3. CDR3 region: CASSLGGGRTDTQYF. The CDR3 DNA reads as TGTGCCAGCAGCTTGGGCGGGGGGCGCACAGATACGCAGTATTTT. This chain links TRBV5-4 with TRBJ2-3; 8 nucleotides agree with TRBD2. Germline V gene lookup returns CDR1 SGHNT and CDR2 YYREEE (reference sequence). CDR3 length: 15 amino acids. The junction had 1 base not matched to a gene; V was cut back by 0 bases and J by 1 base.

The chain has TRBV7-8 and TRBJ2-3; TRBD2 agrees at 10 bases. The CDR3 has 18 residues. Unmatched junction bases numbered 10, after V lost 3 bases and J lost 1 base. CDR1 SGHVS and CDR2 FQNEAQ come from the germline V gene. CDR3 DNA sequence: TGTGCCAGCAGCTTTGAGCGGGAGGGCCCCCTACGCACAGATACGCAGTATTTT. It specifies CASSFEREGPLRTDTQYF. The full variable domain, in which reference TRBV7-8 and TRBJ2-3 provide the parts outside the CDR3, is GAGVSQSPRYKVAKRGQDVALRCDPISGHVSLFWYQQALGQGPEFLTYFQNEAQLDKSGLPSDRFFAERPEGSVSTLKIQRTQQEDSAVYLCASSFEREGPLRTDTQYFGPGTRLTVL.

The V call is TRBV10-3, the J call TRBJ2-3; a possible D gene is TRBD2 (6 bases). This CDR3 region has 14 residues. Deletions cut 10 bases from V and 2 bases from J, with 16 bases between. Germline-derived CDR1 and CDR2 are ENHRY and SYGVKD. The CDR3 DNA sequence: TGTGCCACCCCGCGGCGGGGAGACACAGATACGCAGTATTTT. This sequence encodes CATPRRGDTDTQYF.

The chain carries TRBV28 and TRBJ2-5, with TRBD1 matching 8 bases. The CDR3 loop spans 16 amino acids. The germline V gene encodes CDR1 MDHEN and CDR2 SYDVKM. Trimming at V came to 8 bases and at J to 4 bases, leaving 15 bases not matched to a gene. Here the CDR3 reads CASSFQGAGLRETQYF. Here the CDR3 DNA reads TGTGCCAGCTCATTCCAGGGGGCCGGGTTAAGAGAGACCCAGTACTTC.

V and J are TRBV6-5 and TRBJ1-1, with D uncertain. Trimming stripped 6 bases from V and 3 bases from J, with 17 bases between. There are 15 residues in the CDR3. CDR1 and CDR2 (germline): MNHEY, SVGAGI. The CDR3, as DNA: TGTGCCAGCAGCCGGGCAGTTACTAGGGACACTGAAGCTTTCTTT. It is translated as CASSRAVTRDTEAFF.

The rearrangement uses TRBV9 and TRBJ2-7, with 10 positions matching TRBD2. The CDR3 sequence is 15 residues long. Germline V CDR1 and CDR2: SGDLS, YYNGEE. V was pared by 0 bases and J by 5 bases, with 5 bases of the junction left unmatched. CDR3 sequence (DNA): TGTGCCAGCAGCGTAGGGGGCCTAGCGGGAGACGAGCAGTACTTC. Amino acids: CASSVGGLAGDEQYF.

V usage is TRBV18 and J usage is TRBJ1-5; D is unclear. V was trimmed by 2 bases and J by 3 bases, leaving 14 bases between them. The V gene's germline CDR1 is KGHSH and CDR2 LQKENI. The CDR3 has 16 residues. The CDR3 DNA follows: TGTGCCAGCTCACCAGCGGCTCTAATTAACAATCAGCCCCAGCATTTT. It codes for CASSPAALINNQPQHF.

The V call is TRBV4-3, the J call TRBJ1-1; D unresolved. The CDR3 sequence is 13 residues long. Per the germline V gene, CDR1 is LGHNA and CDR2 is YSLEER. Trimming left V 0 bases short and J 6 bases short, with 8 bases between. The CDR3 sequence is CASSQERSAEAFF. The CDR3 DNA is TGCGCCAGCAGCCAAGAACGATCCGCTGAAGCTTTCTTT.

The chain joins TRBV5-1 to TRBJ2-7, with D perhaps matching TRBD1 (5 bases). This CDR3 has 13 amino acids. V lost 4 bases and J lost 7, with 15 bases in between. From germline, CDR1 is SGHRS and CDR2 YFSETQ. DNA of the CDR3: TGCGCCAGCAGCCTGTTAGTGGGGCATGAGCAGTACTTC. Protein sequence: CASSLLVGHEQYF.

The chain is built from TRBV28 and TRBJ2-1, with 15 bases fitting TRBD2. The CDR3 contains 21 residues. After removal of 0 bases from V and 0 bases from J, the junction contained 9 bases not matched to a gene. Germline CDR1 is MDHEN and CDR2 is SYDVKM. The CDR3 nucleotides are TGTGCCAGCAGTTTATGGTCGTGGGGGACTAGCGGGAGGAGCTCCTACAATGAGCAGTTCTTC. This sequence encodes CASSLWSWGTSGRSSYNEQFF.

In this sample, this clone turned up once. The sample carries other DNA sequences with the same CDR3. The rearrangement joins TRBV20-1 to TRBJ1-2, with TRBD1 as a possible D gene (6 bases). The germline V gene encodes CDR1 DFQATT and CDR2 SNEGSKA (reference sequence). V lost 5 bases to trimming and J lost 8 bases, with 9 bases between them. This CDR3 comprises 10 residues. CDR3 DNA: TGCAGTGCTCCTACAGGGGGCTACACCTTC. This translates into CSAPTGGYTF.